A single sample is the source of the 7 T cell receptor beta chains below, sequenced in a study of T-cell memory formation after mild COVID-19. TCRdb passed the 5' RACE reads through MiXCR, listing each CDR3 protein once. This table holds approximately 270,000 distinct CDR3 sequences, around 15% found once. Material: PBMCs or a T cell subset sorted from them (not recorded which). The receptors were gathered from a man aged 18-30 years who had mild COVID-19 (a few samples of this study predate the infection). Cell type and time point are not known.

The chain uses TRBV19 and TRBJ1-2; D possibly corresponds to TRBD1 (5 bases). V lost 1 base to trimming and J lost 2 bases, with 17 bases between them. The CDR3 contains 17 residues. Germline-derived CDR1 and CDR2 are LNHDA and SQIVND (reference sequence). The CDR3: CASSIGEGPGVNYGYTF. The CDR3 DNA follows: TGTGCCAGTAGTATAGGAGAAGGACCGGGGGTAAACTATGGCTACACCTTC.

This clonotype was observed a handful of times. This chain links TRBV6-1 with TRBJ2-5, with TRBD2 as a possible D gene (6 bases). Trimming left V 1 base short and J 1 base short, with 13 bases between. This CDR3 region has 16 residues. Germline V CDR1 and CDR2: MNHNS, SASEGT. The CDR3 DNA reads TGTGCCAGCAGTGAAGGACTAGAAGGCCCCCAAGAGACCCAGTACTTC. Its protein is CASSEGLEGPQETQYF.

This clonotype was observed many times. CDR3 DNA: TGTGCTAGTGGTTCCGGGGACACAGATACGCAGTATTTT. This gives the protein CASGSGDTDTQYF. The chain is built from TRBV12-5 and TRBJ2-3, with a possible D match to TRBD2 (5 bases). Between the trimmed V and J ends, which lost 4 bases and 2 bases, there was a span of 7 bases. This CDR3 is 13 amino acids long. CDR1 and CDR2 from the germline V gene are LGHNT and FRNRAP.

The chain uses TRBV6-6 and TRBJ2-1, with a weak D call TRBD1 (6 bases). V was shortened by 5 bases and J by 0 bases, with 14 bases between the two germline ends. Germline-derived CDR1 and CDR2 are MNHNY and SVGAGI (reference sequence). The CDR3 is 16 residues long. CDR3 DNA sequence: TGTGCCAGCAGTCCTACAGGGAGAAGCTCCTACAATGAGCAGTTCTTC. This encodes CASSPTGRSSYNEQFF.

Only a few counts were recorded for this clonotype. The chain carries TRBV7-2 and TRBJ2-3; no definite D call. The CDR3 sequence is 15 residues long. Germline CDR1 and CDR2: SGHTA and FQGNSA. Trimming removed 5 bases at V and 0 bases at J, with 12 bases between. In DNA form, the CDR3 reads TGTGCCAGCAGCCCTGACTTTAGGAGCACAGATACGCAGTATTTT. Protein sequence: CASSPDFRSTDTQYF.

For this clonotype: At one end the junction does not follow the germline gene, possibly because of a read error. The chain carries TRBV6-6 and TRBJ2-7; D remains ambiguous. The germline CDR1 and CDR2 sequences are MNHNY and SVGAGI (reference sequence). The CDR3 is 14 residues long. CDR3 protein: CASSHSSDFYEQYF. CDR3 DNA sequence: TGTGCCAGCAGTCACTCATCCGACTTTTACGAGCAGTACTTC.

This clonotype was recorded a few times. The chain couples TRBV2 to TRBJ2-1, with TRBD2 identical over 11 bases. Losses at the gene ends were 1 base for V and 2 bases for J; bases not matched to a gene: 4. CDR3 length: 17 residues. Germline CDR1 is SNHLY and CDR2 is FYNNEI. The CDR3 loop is CASSEGQGLAAYNEQFF. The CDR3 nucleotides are TGTGCCAGCAGTGAAGGGCAGGGACTAGCGGCCTACAATGAGCAGTTCTTC.